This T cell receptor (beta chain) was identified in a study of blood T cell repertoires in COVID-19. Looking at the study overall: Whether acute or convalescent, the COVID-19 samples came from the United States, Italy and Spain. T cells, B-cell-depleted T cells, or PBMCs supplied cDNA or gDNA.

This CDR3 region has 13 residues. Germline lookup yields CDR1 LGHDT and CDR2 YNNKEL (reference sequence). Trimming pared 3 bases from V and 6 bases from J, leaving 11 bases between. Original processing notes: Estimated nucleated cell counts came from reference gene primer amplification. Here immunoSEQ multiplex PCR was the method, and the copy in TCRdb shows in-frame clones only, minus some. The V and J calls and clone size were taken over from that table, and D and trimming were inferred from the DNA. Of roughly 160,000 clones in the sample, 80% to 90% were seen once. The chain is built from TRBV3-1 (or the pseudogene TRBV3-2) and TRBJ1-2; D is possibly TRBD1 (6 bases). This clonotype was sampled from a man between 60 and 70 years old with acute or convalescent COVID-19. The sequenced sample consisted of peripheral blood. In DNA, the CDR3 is TGTGCCAGCAGCCACAGAGGGGGAGATGGCTACACCTTC. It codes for CASSHRGGDGYTF.